Shown below are 5 T cell receptor beta chains from a single sample sequenced in a study of OX40 agonist ivuxolimab in advanced cancers. The table came from immunoSEQ multiplex PCR; TCRdb's copy has only in-frame clones and leaves some out. The data contain about 79,000 clones, 90% of them singletons. The sequenced sample was CD4+ or CD8+ T cells sorted from blood, obtained in a trial of the OX40 agonist ivuxolimab. The receptors stem from an adult with an advanced solid tumor such as melanoma, head and neck, liver or kidney cancer.

The J gene is TRBJ1-4, the V gene TRBV4-1; D is undetermined. The CDR3 has 13 residues. V lost 4 bases, J lost 8 bases, and 11 bases lay in between. Germline CDR1 is MGHRA and CDR2 is YSYEKL. The DNA of the CDR3 is TGCGCCAGCAGCCTAACGGCGGGGGAAAAACTGTTTTTT. Protein sequence: CASSLTAGEKLFF.

The chain joins TRBV5-4 to TRBJ1-1, with D unresolved. Germline loops: CDR1 SGHNT, CDR2 YYREEE (reference sequence). There are 12 residues in the CDR3. Trimming cost V 4 bases and J 8 bases, with 12 bases left between them. The CDR3 DNA is TGTGCCAGCAGCCCATTCCTCGGAGAAGCTTTCTTT. Protein: CASSPFLGEAFF.

Written as DNA, the CDR3 is TGTGCCAGCTCACCACAGGAGGGGGTTGGGACCTTCTCTGGAAACACCATATATTTT. It encodes CASSPQEGVGTFSGNTIYF. The chain couples TRBV18 to TRBJ1-3; weak D call: TRBD1 (6 bases). There are 19 residues in the CDR3. V lost 1 base and J 0 bases, leaving 19 bases between the germline ends. Per germline, CDR1 KGHSH and CDR2 LQKENI.

This chain connects TRBV9 to TRBJ2-5; 12 bases agree with TRBD2. CDR3 size: 17 residues. Germline lookup yields CDR1 SGDLS and CDR2 YYNGEE. The J segment lost 5 bases and the V segment lost 0 bases, leaving 8 bases of the junction unmatched. The CDR3 nucleotides are TGTGCCAGCAGCGTAGTGCCTAGCGGGGGGGCCGGGGAGACCCAGTACTTC. It encodes CASSVVPSGGAGETQYF. The full variable domain, rest sourced from reference TRBV9 and TRBJ2-5, is DSGVTQTPKHLITATGQRVTLRCSPRSGDLSVYWYQQSLDQGLQFLIQYYNGEERAKGNILERFSAQQFPDLHSELNLSSLELGDSALYFCASSVVPSGGAGETQYFGPGTRLLVL.

The CDR3 region has the DNA TGTGCCAGCAGCTTGGTACTGTCCGACACAGATACGCAGTATTTT. Its translation is CASSLVLSDTDTQYF. This chain uses TRBV7-9 with TRBJ2-3; the D is unclear. Trimming cost V 3 bases and J 2 bases, with 12 bases left between them. The CDR3 extends over 15 amino acids. The germline V gene has CDR1 SEHNR and CDR2 FQNEAQ (reference sequence).